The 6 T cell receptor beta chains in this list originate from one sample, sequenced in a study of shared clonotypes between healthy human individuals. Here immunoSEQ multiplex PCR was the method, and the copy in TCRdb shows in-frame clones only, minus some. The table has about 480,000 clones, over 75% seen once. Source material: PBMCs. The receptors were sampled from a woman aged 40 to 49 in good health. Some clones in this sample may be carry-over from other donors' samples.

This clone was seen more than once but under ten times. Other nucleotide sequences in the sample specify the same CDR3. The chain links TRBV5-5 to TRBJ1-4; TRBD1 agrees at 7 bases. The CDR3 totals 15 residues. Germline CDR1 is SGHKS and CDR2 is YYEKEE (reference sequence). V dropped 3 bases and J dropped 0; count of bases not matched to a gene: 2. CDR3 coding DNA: TGTGCCAGCAGCTCCCAGGGGGCAACTAATGAAAAACTGTTTTTT. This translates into CASSSQGATNEKLFF. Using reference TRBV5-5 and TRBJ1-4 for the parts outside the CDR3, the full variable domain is DAGVTQSPTHLIKTRGQQVTLRCSPISGHKSVSWYQQVLGQGPQFIFQYYEKEERGRGNFPDRFSARQFPNYSSELNVNALLLGDSALYLCASSSQGATNEKLFFGSGTQLSVL.

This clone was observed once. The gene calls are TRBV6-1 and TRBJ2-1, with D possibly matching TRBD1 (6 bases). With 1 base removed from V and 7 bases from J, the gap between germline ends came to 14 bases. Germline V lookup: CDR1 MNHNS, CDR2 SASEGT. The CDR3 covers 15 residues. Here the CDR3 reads CASSEEWGRRNEQFF. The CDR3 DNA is TGTGCCAGCAGTGAAGAGTGGGGGCGGCGGAATGAGCAGTTCTTC.

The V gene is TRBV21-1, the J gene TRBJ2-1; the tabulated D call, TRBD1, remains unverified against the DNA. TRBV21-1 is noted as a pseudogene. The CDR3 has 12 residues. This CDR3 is CASSDRINEQFF. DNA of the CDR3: TGTGCCAGCAGTGACAGGATCAATGAGCAGTTCTTC.

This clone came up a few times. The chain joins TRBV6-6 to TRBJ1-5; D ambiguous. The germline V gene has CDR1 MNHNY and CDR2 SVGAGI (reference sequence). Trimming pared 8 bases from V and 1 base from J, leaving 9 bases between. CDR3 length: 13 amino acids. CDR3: CASAPASNQPQHF. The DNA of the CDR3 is TGTGCCAGCGCCCCTGCGAGCAATCAGCCCCAGCATTTT.

The CDR3 region is CASSQDMGEGPTNEQFF. The CDR3 region has the DNA TGTGCCAGCAGCCAAGATATGGGGGAGGGCCCTACCAATGAGCAGTTCTTC. The V and J genes are TRBV4-2 and TRBJ2-1, with 7 bases lining up with TRBD2. The CDR3 is 17 amino acids. The germline V gene has CDR1 LGHNA and CDR2 YNFKEQ. J lost 6 bases, V lost 0 bases, and 11 bases had no gene match.

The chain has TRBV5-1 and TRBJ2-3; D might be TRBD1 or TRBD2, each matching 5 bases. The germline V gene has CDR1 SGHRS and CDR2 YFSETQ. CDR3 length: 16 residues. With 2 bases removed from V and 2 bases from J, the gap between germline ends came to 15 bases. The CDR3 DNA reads TGCGCCAGCAGCTTTGGGGGAGATATAGCCACAGATACGCAGTATTTT. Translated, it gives CASSFGGDIATDTQYF.